Below, 5 T cell receptor beta chains from the same sample are listed, as sequenced in a study of response to subunit inactivated influenza vaccine. TCRdb re-analysed the RT-PCR reads in MiXCR, keeping a single row per CDR3 protein. This sample has hundreds of thousands of distinct CDR3 sequences; around 16% occur once, and the top ten carry under 14%. Sequenced material: PBMCs from blood, taken approximately 12 days after vaccination. These receptors were taken from a man in his forties or fifties who received an inactivated influenza vaccine.

V is TRBV11-2 and J is TRBJ2-5, with 8 bases identical to TRBD2. Germline CDR1 is SGHAT and CDR2 is FQNNGV. J was trimmed by 4 bases and V by 5 bases; bases with no gene match: 18. The CDR3 loop spans 18 amino acids. The CDR3 spells CASSPPKLRAGVGETQYF. CDR3 nucleotides: TGTGCCAGCAGCCCACCGAAGTTAAGAGCGGGAGTGGGAGAGACCCAGTACTTC.

The chain recombines TRBV15 with TRBJ2-5; D might be TRBD2 (6 bases). CDR3 length: 16 residues. CDR1 is LNHNV, CDR2 YYDKDF, per germline (reference sequence). V was trimmed by 0 bases and J by 1 base, leaving 12 bases between them. DNA for the CDR3: TGTGCCACCAGCAGAGACGGCCGGAGGGTCCAAGAGACCCAGTACTTC. It specifies CATSRDGRRVQETQYF.

The table lists this clonotype with a few counts. This sequence joins TRBV18 and TRBJ2-2; D unclear. This CDR3 is built from 14 residues. Deletions cut 4 bases from V and 3 bases from J, with 9 bases between. From germline, CDR1 is KGHSH and CDR2 LQKENI. CDR3 DNA sequence: TGTGCCAGCTCACTAAACAGTTACACCGGGGAGCTGTTTTTT. Protein product: CASSLNSYTGELFF. Based on the CDR3 plus reference TRBV18 and TRBJ2-2, the full variable domain is NAGVMQNPRHLVRRRGQEARLRCSPMKGHSHVYWYRQLPEEGLKFMVYLQKENIIDESGMPKERFSAEFPKEGPSILRIQQVVRGDSAAYFCASSLNSYTGELFFGEGSRLTVL.

There are a few counts of this clonotype. V gene TRBV5-8 combines with J gene TRBJ2-2; 8 positions match TRBD2. The CDR3 extends over 16 amino acids. Germline lookup yields CDR1 SGHTS and CDR2 YDEGEE. After removal of 0 bases from V and 7 bases from J, the junction contained 8 bases not matched to a gene. The DNA for the CDR3 is TGTGCCAGCAGCTTGGAGGCCAGCGGGAGATTCGGGGAGCTGTTTTTT. The encoded protein is CASSLEASGRFGELFF.

This clonotype was seen more than once but under ten times. The chain combines TRBV19 with TRBJ1-1, with TRBD1 identical over 7 bases. CDR1 is LNHDA, CDR2 SQIVND, per germline (reference sequence). Losses at the gene ends were 7 bases for V and 9 bases for J; bases not matched to a gene: 8. CDR3 length: 12 amino acids. The CDR3 loop reads CASIQGNGKAFF. The CDR3, as DNA: TGTGCCAGTATACAGGGGAATGGAAAAGCTTTCTTT.